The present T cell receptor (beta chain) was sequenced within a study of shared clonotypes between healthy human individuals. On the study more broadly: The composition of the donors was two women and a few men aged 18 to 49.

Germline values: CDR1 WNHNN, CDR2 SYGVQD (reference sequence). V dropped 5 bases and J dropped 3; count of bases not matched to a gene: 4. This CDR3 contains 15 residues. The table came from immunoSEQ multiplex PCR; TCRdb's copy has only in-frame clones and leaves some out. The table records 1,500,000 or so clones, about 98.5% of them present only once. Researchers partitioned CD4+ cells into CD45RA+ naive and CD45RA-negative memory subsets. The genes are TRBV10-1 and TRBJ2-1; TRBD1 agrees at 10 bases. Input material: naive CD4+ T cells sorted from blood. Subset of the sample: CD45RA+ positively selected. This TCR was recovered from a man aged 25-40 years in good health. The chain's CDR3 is CASSHDRGHYNEQFF. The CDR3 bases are TGCGCCAGCAGTCATGACAGGGGGCACTACAATGAGCAGTTCTTC.